One T cell receptor (beta chain) is described in this entry. No antigen is known for it. This sample was included in a study of cytomegalovirus exposure and HLA in healthy donors. Findings of the study overall: As was reported, the HLA-A and HLA-B alleles of most subjects were accurately predicted from TCR beta sequences. Most observed TCR sequences were rare, whereas some public TCRs were detected in many donors. After further analysis at a later stage, 16,951 TCR beta sequences were associated with HLA alleles at 0.05 false discovery rate.

The germline V gene has CDR1 MNHEY and CDR2 SMNVEV (reference sequence). This CDR3 contains 15 residues. J gave up 7 bases and V 4 bases, and 11 bases lay outside the gene matches. PCR was performed using 60 Vbeta and 13 Jbeta primers. The method was immunoSEQ multiplex PCR; TCRdb's version includes in-frame clones alone and lacks a portion of them. The sample has around 140,000 clones, 70% to 85% seen once; the top ten hold roughly 1.4%. The TCR was taken from a man aged 30 to 45 in good health and CMV-seropositive. The sequenced sample was PBMCs. The chain links TRBV27 to TRBJ1-2; TRBD1 matches at 8 bases. Here the CDR3 DNA reads TGTGCCAGCAGTTCCTTGGGGGGGACAGGAGGTGGCTACACCTTC. Its protein product is CASSSLGGTGGGYTF.